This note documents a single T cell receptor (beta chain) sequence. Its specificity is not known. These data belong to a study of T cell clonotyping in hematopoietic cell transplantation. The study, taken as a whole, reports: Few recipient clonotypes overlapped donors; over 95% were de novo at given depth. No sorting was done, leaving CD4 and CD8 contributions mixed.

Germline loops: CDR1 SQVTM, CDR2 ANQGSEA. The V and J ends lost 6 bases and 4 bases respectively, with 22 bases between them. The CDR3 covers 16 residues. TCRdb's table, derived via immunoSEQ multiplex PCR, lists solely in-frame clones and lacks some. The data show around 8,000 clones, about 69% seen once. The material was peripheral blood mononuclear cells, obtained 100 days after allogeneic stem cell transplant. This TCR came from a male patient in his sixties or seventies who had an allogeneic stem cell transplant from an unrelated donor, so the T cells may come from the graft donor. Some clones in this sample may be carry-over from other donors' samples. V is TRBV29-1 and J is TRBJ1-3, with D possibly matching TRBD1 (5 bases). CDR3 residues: CSVPPSGQGKGNTIYF. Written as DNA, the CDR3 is TGCAGCGTCCCCCCCTCAGGCCAGGGTAAAGGAAACACCATATATTTT.